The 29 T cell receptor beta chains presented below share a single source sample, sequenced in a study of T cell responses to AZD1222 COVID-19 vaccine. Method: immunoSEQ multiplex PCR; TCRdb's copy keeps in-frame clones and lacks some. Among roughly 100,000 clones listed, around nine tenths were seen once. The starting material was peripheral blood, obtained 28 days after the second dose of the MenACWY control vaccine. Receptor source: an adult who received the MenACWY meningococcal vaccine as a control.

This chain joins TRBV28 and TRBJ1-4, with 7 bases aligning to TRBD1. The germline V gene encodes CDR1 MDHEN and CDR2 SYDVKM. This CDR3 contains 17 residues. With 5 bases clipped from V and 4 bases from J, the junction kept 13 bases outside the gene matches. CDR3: CASSTGRKDRINEKLFF. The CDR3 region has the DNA TGTGCCAGCAGTACGGGACGGAAGGACAGGATTAATGAAAAACTGTTTTTT.

In nucleotides, the CDR3 is TGTGCCAGTAGTATATCGGGGCGGGATAATTCACCCCTCCACTTT. Protein: CASSISGRDNSPLHF. V gene TRBV19 combines with J gene TRBJ1-6; perhaps TRBD1 as D (5 bases). V lost 2 bases and J 5 bases, leaving 10 bases between the germline ends. There are 15 residues in the CDR3. CDR1 is LNHDA and CDR2 is SQIVND in the germline V gene (reference sequence).

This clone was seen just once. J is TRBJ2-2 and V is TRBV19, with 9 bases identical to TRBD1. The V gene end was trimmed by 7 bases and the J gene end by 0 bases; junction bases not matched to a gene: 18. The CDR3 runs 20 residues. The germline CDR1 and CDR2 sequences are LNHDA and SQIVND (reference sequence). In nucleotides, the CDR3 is TGTGCCAGTATCTCATGGGGGGACAGGGACCCATACCCGAACACCGGGGAGCTGTTTTTT. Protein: CASISWGDRDPYPNTGELFF. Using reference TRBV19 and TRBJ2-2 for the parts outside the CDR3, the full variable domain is DGGITQSPKYLFRKEGQNVTLSCEQNLNHDAMYWYRQDPGQGLRLIYYSQIVNDFQKGDIAEGYSVSREKKESFPLTVTSAQKNPTAFYLCASISWGDRDPYPNTGELFFGEGSRLTVL.

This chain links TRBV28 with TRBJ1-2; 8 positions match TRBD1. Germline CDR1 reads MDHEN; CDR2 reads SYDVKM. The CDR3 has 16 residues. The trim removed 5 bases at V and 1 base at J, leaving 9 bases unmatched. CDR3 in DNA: TGTGCCAGCAGTATTCAATGGACAGGGCTTAACTATGGCTACACCTTC. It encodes CASSIQWTGLNYGYTF.

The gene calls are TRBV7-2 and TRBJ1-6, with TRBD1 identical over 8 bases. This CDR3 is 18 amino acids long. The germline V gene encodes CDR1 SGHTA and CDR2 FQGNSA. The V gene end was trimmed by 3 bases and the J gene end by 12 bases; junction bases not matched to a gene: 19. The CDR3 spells CASSFGLFGQGLLGPLHF. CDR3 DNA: TGTGCCAGCAGCTTCGGACTCTTCGGACAGGGCCTCCTAGGACCCCTCCACTTT.

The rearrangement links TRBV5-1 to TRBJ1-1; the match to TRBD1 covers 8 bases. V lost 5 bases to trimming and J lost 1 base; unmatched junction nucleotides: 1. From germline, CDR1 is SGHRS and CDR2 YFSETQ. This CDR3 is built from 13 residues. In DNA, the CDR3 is TGCGCCAGCAGACAGGGGGAGAACACTGAAGCTTTCTTT. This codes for CASRQGENTEAFF.

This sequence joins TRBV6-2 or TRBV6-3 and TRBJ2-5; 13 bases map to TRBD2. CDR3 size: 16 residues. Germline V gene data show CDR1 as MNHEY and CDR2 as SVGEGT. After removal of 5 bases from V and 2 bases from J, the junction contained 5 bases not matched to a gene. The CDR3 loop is CASSRGLAGVQETQYF. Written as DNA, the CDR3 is TGTGCCAGCAGTCGCGGACTAGCGGGGGTTCAAGAGACCCAGTACTTC.

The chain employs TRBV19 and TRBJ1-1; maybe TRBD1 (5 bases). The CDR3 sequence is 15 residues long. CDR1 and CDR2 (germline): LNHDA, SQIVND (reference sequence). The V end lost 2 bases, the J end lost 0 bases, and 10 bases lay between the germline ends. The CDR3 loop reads CASSISPRVNTEAFF. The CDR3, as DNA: TGTGCCAGTAGTATATCTCCCAGGGTGAACACTGAAGCTTTCTTT.

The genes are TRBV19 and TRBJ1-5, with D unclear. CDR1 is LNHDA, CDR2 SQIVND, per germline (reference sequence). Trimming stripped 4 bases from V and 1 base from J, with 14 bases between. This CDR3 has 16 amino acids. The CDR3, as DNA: TGTGCCAGTAGTAATCCGGCAGGTAGGAGCAATCAGCCCCAGCATTTT. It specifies CASSNPAGRSNQPQHF.

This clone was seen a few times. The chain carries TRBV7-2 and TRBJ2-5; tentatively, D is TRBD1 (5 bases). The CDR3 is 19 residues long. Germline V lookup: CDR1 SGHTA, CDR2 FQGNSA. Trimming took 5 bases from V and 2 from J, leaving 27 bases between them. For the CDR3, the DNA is TGTGCCAGCAGCAGAACCAGGAATTCGGTATGGGGCCTACAAGAGACCCAGTACTTC. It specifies CASSRTRNSVWGLQETQYF.

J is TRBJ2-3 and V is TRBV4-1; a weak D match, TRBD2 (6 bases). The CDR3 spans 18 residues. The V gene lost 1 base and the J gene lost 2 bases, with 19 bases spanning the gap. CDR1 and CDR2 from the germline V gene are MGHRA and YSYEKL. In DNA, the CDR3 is TGCGCCAGCAGCCAAGGGTCCCCTACGGGGGACCCCACAGATACGCAGTATTTT. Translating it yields CASSQGSPTGDPTDTQYF.

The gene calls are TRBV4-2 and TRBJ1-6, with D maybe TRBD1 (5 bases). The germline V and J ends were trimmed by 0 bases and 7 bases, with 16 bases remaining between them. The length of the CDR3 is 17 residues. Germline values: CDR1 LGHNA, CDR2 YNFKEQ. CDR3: CASSQDLGDVGNSPLHF. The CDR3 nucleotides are TGTGCCAGCAGCCAAGATTTGGGGGATGTTGGAAATTCACCCCTCCACTTT.

CDR3 DNA: TGTGCCAGCAGTTTAAAGTTCACAGATACGCAGTATTTT. This sequence encodes CASSLKFTDTQYF. This rearrangement joins TRBV12-3 or TRBV12-4 to TRBJ2-3, with unresolved D. Trimming took 2 bases from V and 2 from J, leaving 5 bases between them. CDR3 length: 13 amino acids.

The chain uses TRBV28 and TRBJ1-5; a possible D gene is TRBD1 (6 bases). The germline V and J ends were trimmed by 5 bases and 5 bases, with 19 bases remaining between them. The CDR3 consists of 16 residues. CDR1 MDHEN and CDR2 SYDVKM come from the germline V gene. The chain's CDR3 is CASSPPLQGWDQPQHF. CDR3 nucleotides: TGTGCCAGCAGTCCCCCGTTACAGGGATGGGATCAGCCCCAGCATTTT. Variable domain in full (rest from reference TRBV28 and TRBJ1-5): DVKVTQSSRYLVKRTGEKVFLECVQDMDHENMFWYRQDPGLGLRLIYFSYDVKMKEKGDIPEGYSVSREKKERFSLILESASTNQTSMYLCASSPPLQGWDQPQHFGDGTRLSIL.

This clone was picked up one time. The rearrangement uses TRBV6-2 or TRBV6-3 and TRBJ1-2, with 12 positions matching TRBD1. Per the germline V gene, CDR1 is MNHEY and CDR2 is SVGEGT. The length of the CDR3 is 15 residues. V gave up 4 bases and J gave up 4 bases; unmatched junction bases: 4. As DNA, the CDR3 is TGTGCCAGCAGTTCCGGGACAGGGGGCTTCTATGGCTACACCTTC. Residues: CASSSGTGGFYGYTF.

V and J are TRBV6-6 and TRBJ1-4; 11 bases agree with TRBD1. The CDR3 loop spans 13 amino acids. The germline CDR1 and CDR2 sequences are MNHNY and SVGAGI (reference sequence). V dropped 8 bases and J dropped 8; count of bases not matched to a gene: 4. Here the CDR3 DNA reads TGTGCCAGCTCTCGGGACAGGGGGGAAAAACTGTTTTTT. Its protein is CASSRDRGEKLFF.

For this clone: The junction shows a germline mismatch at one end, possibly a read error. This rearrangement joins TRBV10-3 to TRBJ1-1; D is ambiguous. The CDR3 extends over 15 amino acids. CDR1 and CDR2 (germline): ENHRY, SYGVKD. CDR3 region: CATSAGASVNTEAFF. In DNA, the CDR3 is TGTGCCACCAGTGCGGGTGCGTCAGTGAACACTGAAGCTTTCTTT.

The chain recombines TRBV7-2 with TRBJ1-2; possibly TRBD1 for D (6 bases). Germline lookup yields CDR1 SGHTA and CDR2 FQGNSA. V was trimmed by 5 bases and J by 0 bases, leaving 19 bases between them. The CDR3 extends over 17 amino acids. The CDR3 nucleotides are TGTGCCAGCAGCCTGCAGGGGCCCCGGACGGCTAACTATGGCTACACCTTC. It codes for CASSLQGPRTANYGYTF.

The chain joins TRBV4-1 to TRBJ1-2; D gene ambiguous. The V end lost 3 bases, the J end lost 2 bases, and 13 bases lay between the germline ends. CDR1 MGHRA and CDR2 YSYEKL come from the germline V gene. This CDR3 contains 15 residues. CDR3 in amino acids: CASSQHTDGNYGYTF. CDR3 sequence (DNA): TGCGCCAGCAGCCAGCACACCGACGGGAACTATGGCTACACCTTC.

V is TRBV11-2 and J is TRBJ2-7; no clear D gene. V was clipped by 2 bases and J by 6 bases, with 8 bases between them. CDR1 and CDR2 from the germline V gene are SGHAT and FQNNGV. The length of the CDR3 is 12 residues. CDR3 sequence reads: CASSLHVGEQYF. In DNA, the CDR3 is TGTGCCAGCAGCTTACATGTGGGCGAGCAGTACTTC. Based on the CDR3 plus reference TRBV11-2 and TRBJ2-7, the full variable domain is EAGVAQSPRYKIIEKRQSVAFWCNPISGHATLYWYQQILGQGPKLLIQFQNNGVVDDSQLPKDRFSAERLKGVDSTLKIQPAKLEDSAVYLCASSLHVGEQYFGPGTRLTVT.

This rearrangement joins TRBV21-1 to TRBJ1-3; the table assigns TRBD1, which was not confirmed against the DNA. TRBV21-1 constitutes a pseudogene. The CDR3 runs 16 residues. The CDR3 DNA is TGTGCCAGCAGCAAAAGGCCGGACAGGGAAAGAAACACCATATATTTT. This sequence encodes CASSKRPDRERNTIYF.

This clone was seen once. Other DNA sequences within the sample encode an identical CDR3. The CDR3 nucleotides read TGTGCCAGCTCACCACCCACAGGGCCCTACGAGCAGTACTTC. This gives the protein CASSPPTGPYEQYF. V gene TRBV18 combines with J gene TRBJ2-7; perhaps TRBD1 as D (6 bases). CDR3 length: 14 residues. Trimming removed 0 bases at V and 2 bases at J, with 8 bases between. The germline V gene encodes CDR1 KGHSH and CDR2 LQKENI.

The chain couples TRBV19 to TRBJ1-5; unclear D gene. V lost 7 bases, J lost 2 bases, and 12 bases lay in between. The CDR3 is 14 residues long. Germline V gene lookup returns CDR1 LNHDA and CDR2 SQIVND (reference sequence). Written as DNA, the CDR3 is TGTGCCAGTACCTTGACCTTCGGCAATCAGCCCCAGCATTTT. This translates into CASTLTFGNQPQHF.

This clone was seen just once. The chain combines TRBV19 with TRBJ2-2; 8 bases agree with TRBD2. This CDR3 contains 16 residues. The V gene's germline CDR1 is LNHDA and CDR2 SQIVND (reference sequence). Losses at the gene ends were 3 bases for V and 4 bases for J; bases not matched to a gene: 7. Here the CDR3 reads CASSIAGRGGTGELFF. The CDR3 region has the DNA TGTGCCAGTAGTATCGCCGGGAGGGGGGGCACCGGGGAGCTGTTTTTT.

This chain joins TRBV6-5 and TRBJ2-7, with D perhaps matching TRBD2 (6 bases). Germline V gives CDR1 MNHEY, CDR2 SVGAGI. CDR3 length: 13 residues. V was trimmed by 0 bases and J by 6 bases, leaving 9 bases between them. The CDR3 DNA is TGTGCCAGCAGTTACTCGGGCGGGATCGAGCAGTACTTC. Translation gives CASSYSGGIEQYF.

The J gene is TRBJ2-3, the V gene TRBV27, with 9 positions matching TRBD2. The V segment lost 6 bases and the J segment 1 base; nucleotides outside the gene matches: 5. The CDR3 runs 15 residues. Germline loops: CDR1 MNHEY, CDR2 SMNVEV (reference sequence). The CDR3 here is CASRKAGGGTDTQYF. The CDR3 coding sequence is TGTGCCAGCAGAAAAGCGGGGGGCGGCACAGATACGCAGTATTTT.

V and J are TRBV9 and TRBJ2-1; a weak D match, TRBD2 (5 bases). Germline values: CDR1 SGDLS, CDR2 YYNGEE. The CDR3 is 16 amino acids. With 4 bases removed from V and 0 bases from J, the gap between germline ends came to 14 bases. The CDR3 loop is CASSPDHGSSYNEQFF. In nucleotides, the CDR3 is TGTGCCAGCAGCCCCGATCATGGGAGCTCCTACAATGAGCAGTTCTTC.

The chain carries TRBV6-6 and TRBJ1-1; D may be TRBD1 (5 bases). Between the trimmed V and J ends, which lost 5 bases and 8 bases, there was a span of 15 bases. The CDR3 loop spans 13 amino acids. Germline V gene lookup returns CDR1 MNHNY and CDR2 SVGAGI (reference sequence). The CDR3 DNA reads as TGTGCCAGCAGTGTTGCATACAGGTCCGAAGCTTTCTTT. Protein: CASSVAYRSEAFF.

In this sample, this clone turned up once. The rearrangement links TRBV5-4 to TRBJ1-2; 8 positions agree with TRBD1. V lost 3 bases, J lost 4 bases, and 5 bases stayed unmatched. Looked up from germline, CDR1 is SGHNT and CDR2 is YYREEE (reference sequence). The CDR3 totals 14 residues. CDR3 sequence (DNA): TGTGCCAGCAGCTCCGAGACAGGGGTCTATGGCTACACCTTC. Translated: CASSSETGVYGYTF.